This T cell receptor (beta chain) stems from a study of neurological immune-mediated disorders. Many counts were recorded for this clonotype. Where libraries were unsorted, they were derived from 2 million PBMCs stored at -80 degrees C. Germline V gene sequence: CDR1 DFQATT, CDR2 SNEGSKA (reference sequence). V lost 6 bases and J lost 5, with 17 bases in between. This CDR3 region has 14 residues. It was by 5'RACE with 10-nucleotide random UMIs that the cDNA was made. TCRdb reanalysed the 5' RACE reads using MiXCR and keeps one entry per CDR3 protein. The sample comprises some 46,000 distinct CDR3 sequences, approximately 10% of which are singletons, and about 5% rests with the top ten.

The clonotype originates from a man in his 70s with HTLV-1-associated myelopathy (HAM/TSP). Input material: PBMCs. The chain links TRBV20-1 to TRBJ2-1; D is perhaps TRBD1 or TRBD2 (5 bases each). The CDR3 sequence: CSANRDPSDNEQFF. For the CDR3, the DNA is TGCAGTGCAAACCGGGACCCCTCGGACAATGAGCAGTTCTTC.